This T cell receptor beta chain was sequenced for a study of blood T cells in healthy people across ages. Overall study findings and caveats: It was the long-lived donors that had more naive CD4+ cells and higher diversity than aged donors.

This CDR3 is 14 amino acids long. The germline gives CDR1 SGHRS, CDR2 YFSETQ. The use of a sample-barcoded 5' primer and a J-beta primer mix characterized a second PCR of roughly 6 to 11 cycles. TCRdb analysed the 5' RACE reads with MiXCR anew, one entry per CDR3 protein. The sample carries 980,000 or so distinct CDR3 sequences, around 46% recorded once. As regards this clonotype: No antigen is known for it.

The chain uses TRBV5-1 and TRBJ2-5; TRBD2 might be the D (6 bases). The J call could be wrong; TRBJ2-7 is a better fit for the DNA end. The sequencing input was blood. The source of this sequence is a young man in good health. CDR3 DNA sequence: TGCGCCAGCAGCTTGGAGGTTAGCGGCTACGAGCAGTACTTC. This codes for CASSLEVSGYEQYF.